A selection of T cell receptor beta chains follows, all from one sample in a study of shared clonotypes between healthy human individuals. The protocol was immunoSEQ multiplex PCR, while the TCRdb copy is restricted to in-frame clones and leaves out a portion. This table has roughly 1,800,000 clones, approximately 95% appearing once. The sequenced sample consisted of naive CD8+ T cells sorted from blood. These TCRs come from a man between 18 and 29 years old in good health. CDR3s include the opening cysteine and the closing phenylalanine or tryptophan. The D gene is left open where the match is weak. Some rows mark clone size as missing; the rest say once, few, many or name a class of expanded clone.

cdr3_nt	cdr3_aa	clone_size	d_call	v_call	j_call
TGTGCCAGCAGTTGGGGTCGTCCAGAAGAAGCTTTCTTT	CASSWGRPEEAFF	.	.	TRBV27	TRBJ1-1
TGTGCCAGCAGCGTAGCAGGGACAGTTAGCAATCAGCCCCAGCATTTT	CASSVAGTVSNQPQHF	.	TRBD1	TRBV7-8	TRBJ1-5
TGTGCCATCAGTGAGTCTTCGATGAACACTGAAGCTTTCTTT	CAISESSMNTEAFF	.	.	TRBV10-3	TRBJ1-1
TGTGCCAGCAGCCCAGGGACAGGGTTTGAATATGGCTACACCTTC	CASSPGTGFEYGYTF	.	TRBD1	TRBV7-3	TRBJ1-2
TGTGCCGGAGGACAGGGTCTCATCCACGAGCAGTACTTC	CAGGQGLIHEQYF	.	TRBD1	TRBV6-1	TRBJ2-7
TGTGCCATCAGTGAGTCTGGCGGCTACTACAATGAGCAGTTCTTC	CAISESGGYYNEQFF	.	.	TRBV10-3	TRBJ2-1
TGTGCCAGCAGCCCGGTCCGCACAGATACGCAGTATTTT	CASSPVRTDTQYF	.	.	TRBV6-6	TRBJ2-3
TGTGCCAGCAGTGTCGACAGGGAAGAGACCCAGTACTTC	CASSVDREETQYF	.	TRBD1	TRBV6-1	TRBJ2-5
TGTGCCAGCAGCGTAGGGGGGGTAGATGAAAAACTGTTTTTT	CASSVGGVDEKLFF	.	.	TRBV9	TRBJ1-4
TGTGCCAGCAGCCAAACCCTTCGCAATGAGCAGTTCTTC	CASSQTLRNEQFF	.	.	TRBV13	TRBJ2-1
TGTGCCAGCAGCGATCGACTAGCGGGTGGGCAGGAGACCCAGTACTTC	CASSDRLAGGQETQYF	once	TRBD2	TRBV9	TRBJ2-5
TGCGCCAGCAGCCAAGTATCTACAGACACTGAAGCTTTCTTT	CASSQVSTDTEAFF	.	.	TRBV4-1	TRBJ1-1
TGTGCCAGCAGTTACTCGGAGGGGCCGGAGCATTTT	CASSYSEGPEHF	.	.	TRBV6-5	TRBJ1-5
TGTGCCAGCAGCGTAGATAACCGGGACAGCAAGATTCTAAACTATGGCTACACCTTC	CASSVDNRDSKILNYGYTF	.	TRBD1	TRBV9	TRBJ1-2
TGTGCCATCCCCACGGATTATCAGCCCCAGCATTTT	CAIPTDYQPQHF	.	.	TRBV27	TRBJ1-5
TGCGCCAGCAGCTTGGGACAGGGGGTAATGGTTGAGCAGTTCTTC	CASSLGQGVMVEQFF	.	TRBD1	TRBV5-1	TRBJ2-1
TGTGCCAGTAGTATAGTGCCGGGGGTCGCCTACAATGAGCAGTTCTTC	CASSIVPGVAYNEQFF	.	.	TRBV19	TRBJ2-1
TGTGCCAGGGGAAGGAGAGTGGCCCCCCTCCACTTT	CARGRRVAPLHF	.	.	TRBV7-6	TRBJ1-6
TGCGCCAGCACCGGGACAGAAACCTACGAGCAGTACTTC	CASTGTETYEQYF	.	TRBD1	TRBV5-1	TRBJ2-7
TGTGCCAGTAGTATCTCCTCCGGGACAGCCTACGAGCAGTACTTC	CASSISSGTAYEQYF	.	TRBD1	TRBV19	TRBJ2-7
TGTGCCTGGAGTGCCGGACAGTTGAACACTGAAGCTTTCTTT	CAWSAGQLNTEAFF	.	.	TRBV30	TRBJ1-1
TGTGCCAGCAGCTTTTTCCCAGGACAGGGGAACACCGGGGAGCTGTTTTTT	CASSFFPGQGNTGELFF	.	TRBD1	TRBV27	TRBJ2-2
TGTGCCAGCAGTTTTAGTTTGGAGGGCGGTAACGAGCAGTACTTC	CASSFSLEGGNEQYF	.	.	TRBV28	TRBJ2-7
TGCGCCAGCAGCCAAGGACCGACCTACGAGCAGTACTTC	CASSQGPTYEQYF	.	.	TRBV4-1	TRBJ2-7
TGTGCCAGCAGCGACAGTAATCAGCCCCAGCATTTT	CASSDSNQPQHF	.	.	TRBV2	TRBJ1-5
TGTGCCAGCAGCTTAGTGGGACTAGCGGGCTCTCATGAGCAGTTCTTC	CASSLVGLAGSHEQFF	.	TRBD2	TRBV7-6	TRBJ2-1
TGTGCCAGCAGCGTAGCGGCGGGGGGCCCACTAAGAGGGTTCCAGTACTTC	CASSVAAGGPLRGFQYF	.	TRBD2	TRBV9	TRBJ2-5
TGTGCCAGTAGTCCCGGGACAGGAGGTTTCGAGCAGTACTTC	CASSPGTGGFEQYF	.	TRBD1	TRBV19	TRBJ2-7
TGCGCCAGCAGCCAAGATACTTCAAGGGCCCCGAGCTCCTACGAGCAGTACTTC	CASSQDTSRAPSSYEQYF	.	.	TRBV4-3	TRBJ2-7
TGTGCCAGCAGCTTGGTTAACAACCAAGAGACCCAGTACTTC	CASSLVNNQETQYF	once	.	TRBV7-6	TRBJ2-5
TGTGCCAGTAGTATGAATGGACGGCCGAACACTGAAGCTTTCTTT	CASSMNGRPNTEAFF	few	.	TRBV19	TRBJ1-1
TGTGCCAGCAGCTTGGCCCAACAGGGTCCCGACGCCGAGCAGTACTTC	CASSLAQQGPDAEQYF	.	.	TRBV5-6	TRBJ2-7
TGTGCCAGCAGCCCGCTCGACAGGCAAGAGACCCAGTACTTC	CASSPLDRQETQYF	.	.	TRBV27	TRBJ2-5
TGTGCCAGCAGACGGGGGATGAACACTGAAGCTTTCTTT	CASRRGMNTEAFF	once	.	TRBV7-6	TRBJ1-1
TGTGCCAGCAGTTCCCCCGAGGGGTGGGAGCTGTTTTTT	CASSSPEGWELFF	.	.	TRBV6-5	TRBJ2-2
TGTGCCAGCAGCAAGCCGGGACTAGCGGGAGCTGAAGATACGCAGTATTTT	CASSKPGLAGAEDTQYF	.	TRBD2	TRBV7-9	TRBJ2-3
TGTGCCAACCAAGCTCCAGGCAGGATCGACGACACCGGGGAGCTGTTTTTT	CANQAPGRIDDTGELFF	.	.	TRBV5-8	TRBJ2-2
TGCGCCAGCAGCCAAGTGGCCGACAGTGAAGCTTTCTTT	CASSQVADSEAFF	once	.	TRBV4-3	TRBJ1-1
TGTGCCAGCAGCTTAGGTGGCGGGAGAGGTCCAGATACGCAGTATTTT	CASSLGGGRGPDTQYF	.	TRBD2	TRBV7-6	TRBJ2-3
TGTGCCTTTTCGGAAAAGAACACTGAAGCTTTCTTT	CAFSEKNTEAFF	.	.	TRBV30	TRBJ1-1
TGTGCCAGCAGTGAAGCCATGCCGGGACTAGTAACAGATACGCAGTATTTT	CASSEAMPGLVTDTQYF	.	TRBD2	TRBV2	TRBJ2-3
TGTGCTGTAAGCGGGGGCGCCTACAATGAGCAGTTCTTC	CAVSGGAYNEQFF	.	TRBD2	TRBV7-7	TRBJ2-1
TGTGCCAGCAGTTTTCAGCCCAATCAGCCCCAGCATTTT	CASSFQPNQPQHF	.	.	TRBV27	TRBJ1-5
TGTGCCAGCAGCCCTTGGGCTCCCGAACGTGAAAAACTGTTTTTT	CASSPWAPEREKLFF	.	.	TRBV14	TRBJ1-4
TGCAGCGTTGAAGATCCCCACAGTGGCGGAGAGCAGTACTTC	CSVEDPHSGGEQYF	once	.	TRBV29-1	TRBJ2-7
TGCGCCAGCAAACTAGGGGCATCGGTATTGACTAATGAGCAGTTCTTC	CASKLGASVLTNEQFF	.	.	TRBV5-1	TRBJ2-1
TGTGCCAGCAGCAACTGGACAGCCTATGGCTACACCTTC	CASSNWTAYGYTF	few	.	TRBV7-9	TRBJ1-2
TGTGCCAGCAGTTATCGGGGGGGGTACGAGCAGTACTTC	CASSYRGGYEQYF	.	TRBD2	TRBV6-5	TRBJ2-7
TGTGCCAGCAGCCTAGGACAGCTCTACGAGCAGTACTTC	CASSLGQLYEQYF	.	.	TRBV6-1	TRBJ2-7
TGTGCCAGCAGCATAAGACTAGCGGGCTCCTACAATGAGCAGTTCTTC	CASSIRLAGSYNEQFF	.	TRBD2	TRBV7-2	TRBJ2-1
TGCGCCAGCAGTCGGGCACTATTAGACCACACTGAAGCTTTCTTT	CASSRALLDHTEAFF	.	.	TRBV4-1	TRBJ1-1
TGTGCCAGCAGCTTGATGACTGAGCAGTTCTTC	CASSLMTEQFF	.	.	TRBV5-8	TRBJ2-1